These 27 T cell receptor beta chains came from one sample sequenced in a study of T cells after yellow fever vaccination. TCRdb used MiXCR to reprocess the 5' RACE reads, holding one entry per CDR3 protein. This table holds 300,000 to 400,000 distinct CDR3 sequences, roughly an eighth found once. This sample comprised CD4+ T cells sorted from PBMCs, obtained 15 days after the yellow fever booster vaccination. The receptors were gathered from a man aged 18 to 30 who received the YFV17D yellow fever vaccine.

In this sample, this clonotype turned up a few times. The genes are TRBV6-2 or TRBV6-3 and TRBJ2-7, with D maybe TRBD2 (6 bases). V dropped 5 bases and J dropped 4 bases, with 6 bases sitting between them. Germline V gives CDR1 MNHEY, CDR2 SVGEGT. This CDR3 has 11 residues. CDR3 residues: CASSRGYEQYV. As DNA, the CDR3 is TGTGCCAGCAGTCGGGGGTACGAGCAGTACGTC.

The chain couples TRBV6-6 to TRBJ1-1, with D unresolved. V lost 6 bases to trimming and J lost 0 bases, with 11 bases between them. The CDR3 covers 14 residues. CDR1 MNHNY and CDR2 SVGAGI come from the germline V gene (reference sequence). The CDR3 DNA reads as TGTGCCAGCAGGCGGACGGAAATGAACACTGAAGCTTTCTTT. Translating gives CASRRTEMNTEAFF.

This clonotype was counted a few times. The V and J genes are TRBV7-6 and TRBJ2-7, with D perhaps matching TRBD2 (6 bases). This CDR3 has 11 amino acids. Trimming shortened V by 8 bases and J by 7 bases, and 12 bases separated the two germline ends. The V gene's germline CDR1 is SGHVS and CDR2 FNYEAQ. In nucleotides, the CDR3 is TGTGCCAGCGGGCGGGGAGGAGAGCAGTACGTC. Encoded protein: CASGRGGEQYV.

In this sample, this clonotype turned up a few times. The V gene is TRBV9, the J gene TRBJ1-6; D unresolved. V was trimmed by 6 bases and J by 10 bases, leaving 11 bases between them. This CDR3 is built from 12 residues. Germline V gene sequence: CDR1 SGDLS, CDR2 YYNGEE. The CDR3 protein is CASTLEGSPLHF. The CDR3 DNA sequence: TGTGCCAGCACCTTGGAAGGGTCACCCCTCCACTTT.

V usage is TRBV9 and J usage is TRBJ2-1, with D possibly called TRBD1 or TRBD2 (7 bases each). The V gene lost 3 bases and the J gene lost 0 bases, with 13 bases spanning the gap. Germline V CDR1 and CDR2: SGDLS, YYNGEE. The CDR3 contains 16 residues. This CDR3 is CASSGQGGSSYNEQFF. In nucleotides, the CDR3 is TGTGCCAGCAGCGGCCAGGGGGGGAGCTCCTACAATGAGCAGTTCTTC.

The rearrangement joins TRBV4-1 to TRBJ2-7, with D uncertain. The germline V and J ends were trimmed by 1 base and 1 base, with 11 bases remaining between them. Germline V gene sequence: CDR1 MGHRA, CDR2 YSYEKL. The CDR3 sequence is 15 residues long. CDR3 sequence (DNA): TGCGCCAGCAGCCAAGTACCACAGATATCCTACGAGCAGTACTTC. Translated: CASSQVPQISYEQYF.

The J gene is TRBJ1-1, the V gene TRBV5-1; TRBD1 aligns across 8 bases. Germline CDR1 reads SGHRS; CDR2 reads YFSETQ. Germline trimming cut 4 bases from V and 3 bases from J; bases unmatched to any gene: 11. The CDR3 contains 16 residues. CDR3 in amino acids: CASSHGPTGGDTEAFF. The CDR3 nucleotides are TGCGCCAGCAGCCATGGCCCCACAGGGGGTGACACTGAAGCTTTCTTT.

V and J are TRBV20-1 and TRBJ1-2, with TRBD1 identical over 9 bases. In germline, CDR1 is DFQATT, CDR2 SNEGSKA (reference sequence). This CDR3 region has 15 residues. Trimming removed 5 bases from V and 3 bases from J; junction bases left unmatched: 10. Written as DNA, the CDR3 is TGCAGTGCTTTTTCACTGACAGGGGGGCACTATGGCTACACCTTC. This gives the protein CSAFSLTGGHYGYTF.

This clonotype has more than one count but fewer than ten. This sequence joins TRBV7-6 and TRBJ2-7; D ambiguous. Trimming pared 1 base from V and 5 bases from J, leaving 12 bases between. CDR3 length: 14 amino acids. CDR1 is SGHVS, CDR2 FNYEAQ, per germline. The CDR3, as DNA: TGTGCCAGCAGCTTAGGAGGCGTTGCCCACGAGCAGTACGTC. Translated: CASSLGGVAHEQYV.

V is TRBV7-3 and J is TRBJ2-3; D gene uncertain. From germline, CDR1 is SGHTA and CDR2 FQGTGA. This CDR3 comprises 14 residues. The V and J ends lost 3 bases and 6 bases respectively, with 13 bases between them. CDR3 DNA sequence: TGTGCCAGCAGCTTGTATTCCCTCGAGGATACGCAGTATTTT. It encodes CASSLYSLEDTQYF.

The chain combines TRBV10-3 with TRBJ2-2, with D hard to call. The V end lost 8 bases, the J end lost 2 bases, and 9 bases lay between the germline ends. This CDR3 spans 13 amino acids. Germline V gene sequence: CDR1 ENHRY, CDR2 SYGVKD. This CDR3 reads CAIGGSNTGELFF. In nucleotides, the CDR3 is TGTGCCATCGGCGGCAGCAACACCGGGGAGCTGTTTTTT.

This clonotype was seen a few times. The V gene is TRBV6-1, the J gene TRBJ2-2; TRBD2 agrees at 7 bases. CDR3 length: 16 amino acids. Trimming took 5 bases from V and 0 from J; bases not matched to a gene: 6. Germline V CDR1 and CDR2: MNHNS, SASEGT. The DNA for the CDR3 is TGTGCCAGCAGTATAACGGGGGGACCGAACACCGGGGAGCTGTTTTTT. Translated: CASSITGGPNTGELFF.

This clonotype was observed at least ten times. The chain couples TRBV24-1 to TRBJ2-2; D unclear. The V gene's germline CDR1 is KGHDR and CDR2 SFDVKD. The CDR3 has 12 residues. Trimming removed 7 bases at V and 1 base at J, with 3 bases between. This CDR3 is CATRQNTGELFF. The CDR3 region has the DNA TGTGCCACCAGACAGAACACCGGGGAGCTGTTTTTT.

The table lists this clonotype with a few counts. The V gene is TRBV20-1, the J gene TRBJ2-4, with no clear D. CDR1 and CDR2 (germline): DFQATT, SNEGSKA (reference sequence). The CDR3 totals 15 residues. V was cut by 0 bases and J by 0 bases, with 9 bases left in between. As DNA, the CDR3 is TGCAGTGCTAGAGATGGGTCACTAGCCAAAAACATTCAGTACTTC. It translates to CSARDGSLAKNIQYF.

This clonotype has a handful of counts. The chain links TRBV27 to TRBJ2-3, with D possibly TRBD1 on 5 matching bases. This CDR3 contains 14 residues. Trimming stripped 6 bases from V and 3 bases from J, with 13 bases between. Germline V CDR1 and CDR2: MNHEY, SMNVEV (reference sequence). CDR3 in amino acids: CASRGQGWTDTQYF. The CDR3 DNA reads as TGTGCCAGCAGAGGGCAGGGATGGACAGATACGCAGTATTTT.

Only a few counts were recorded for this clonotype. The chain employs TRBV5-1 and TRBJ1-1; TRBD1 might be the D (6 bases). V shed 5 bases and J shed 0 bases, with 11 bases lying between them. Germline V gene sequence: CDR1 SGHRS, CDR2 YFSETQ. The CDR3 extends over 14 amino acids. As DNA, the CDR3 is TGCGCCAGCAGGGCCGGACAGTTGAACACTGAAGCTTTCTTT. It yields the protein CASRAGQLNTEAFF.

This clonotype was observed a handful of times. The V and J genes are TRBV4-3 and TRBJ2-7; possibly TRBD1 for D (5 bases). V dropped 3 bases and J dropped 3 bases, with 9 bases sitting between them. Germline V gene lookup returns CDR1 LGHNA and CDR2 YSLEER. The CDR3 runs 13 residues. DNA for the CDR3: TGCGCCAGCAGCCAGTCTCAGGGCTACGAGCAGTACTTC. It translates to CASSQSQGYEQYF.

The chain joins TRBV6-1 to TRBJ1-5, with D perhaps TRBD1 (5 bases). Germline V lookup: CDR1 MNHNS, CDR2 SASEGT. V was cut by 2 bases and J by 1 base, with 12 bases left in between. CDR3 length equals 16 residues. CDR3 DNA: TGTGCCAGCAGTGAATGGATTGCAGGGAGCAATCAGCCCCAGCATTTT. Protein sequence: CASSEWIAGSNQPQHF.

The chain uses TRBV3-1 and TRBJ2-7, with D maybe TRBD2 (6 bases). Germline V gives CDR1 LGHDT, CDR2 YNNKEL (reference sequence). The CDR3 has 15 residues. Trimming removed 4 bases at V and 6 bases at J, with 19 bases between. The CDR3 DNA follows: TGTGCCAGCAGCCGTCGACTAGAAGCCCGTGGCGAGCAGTACTTC. It specifies CASSRRLEARGEQYF.

The gene calls are TRBV6-1 and TRBJ1-5; TRBD1 aligns across 7 bases. CDR1 and CDR2 from the germline V gene are MNHNS and SASEGT. This CDR3 is 17 amino acids long. The V gene end was trimmed by 11 bases and the J gene end by 0 bases; junction bases not matched to a gene: 16. CDR3: CAGGDSGITNSNQPQHF. The CDR3 DNA follows: TGTGCCGGGGGGGACAGTGGCATCACTAATAGCAATCAGCCCCAGCATTTT.

The chain uses TRBV19 and TRBJ1-5; 11 positions agree with TRBD1. This CDR3 has 16 residues. The V and J ends lost 3 bases and 6 bases, in that order; junction bases with no gene match: 7. Germline V gives CDR1 LNHDA, CDR2 SQIVND (reference sequence). The CDR3 protein is CASSIRAGTGGQPQHF. CDR3 in DNA: TGTGCCAGTAGTATTCGGGCCGGGACAGGGGGTCAGCCCCAGCATTTT.

The V gene is TRBV10-3, the J gene TRBJ2-3; 12 bases map to TRBD2. The CDR3 is 15 amino acids. The germline gives CDR1 ENHRY, CDR2 SYGVKD. Unmatched junction bases numbered 4, after V lost 6 bases and J lost 3 bases. The CDR3 nucleotides are TGTGCCATCAGGAACCTAGCGGGAGGGACAGATACGCAGTATTTT. It specifies CAIRNLAGGTDTQYF.

This clonotype was recorded a few times. The V and J genes are TRBV29-1 and TRBJ2-6; 7 bases are shared with TRBD2. Trimming took 3 bases from V and 3 from J; bases not matched to a gene: 5. This CDR3 has 15 residues. CDR1 and CDR2 (germline): SQVTM, ANQGSEA. CDR3 loop: CSVEGGTLGANVLTF. The CDR3 DNA is TGCAGCGTTGAGGGAGGGACCCTTGGGGCCAACGTCCTGACTTTC.

About this clonotype itself: Relative to the germline gene, one junction end is altered; a read error may explain this. DNA of the CDR3: TGCGCCAGCAGCCCCGAACCTGGAAGCACCATATATTTT. As protein: CASSPEPGSTIYF. The chain couples TRBV4-3 to TRBJ1-3, with D unclear. This CDR3 has 13 residues. Germline loops: CDR1 LGHNA, CDR2 YSLEER.

J is TRBJ1-1 and V is TRBV18; maybe TRBD1 (5 bases). V lost 3 bases to trimming and J lost 2 bases, with 10 bases between them. CDR1 and CDR2 (germline): KGHSH, LQKENI. This CDR3 is 14 amino acids long. CDR3 bases: TGTGCCAGCTCACCGACACAGGCCAACACTGAAGCTTTCTTT. Protein product: CASSPTQANTEAFF.

A few counts support this clonotype. The chain has TRBV28 and TRBJ2-5, with D perhaps TRBD2 (6 bases). This CDR3 is 13 amino acids long. V was cut by 3 bases and J by 3 bases, with 8 bases left in between. Germline V gives CDR1 MDHEN, CDR2 SYDVKM. The CDR3 nucleotides are TGTGCCAGCAGTTTCCCGGGGGAAGAGACCCAGTACTTC. This codes for CASSFPGEETQYF.

The chain recombines TRBV5-1 with TRBJ1-2, with D perhaps matching TRBD1 (6 bases). CDR1 SGHRS and CDR2 YFSETQ come from the germline V gene. V dropped 2 bases and J dropped 0 bases, with 14 bases sitting between them. CDR3 length: 16 residues. CDR3 sequence (DNA): TGCGCCAGCAGCTTTGTTGCAGGGGAACCTAACTATGGCTACACCTTC. It yields the protein CASSFVAGEPNYGYTF.